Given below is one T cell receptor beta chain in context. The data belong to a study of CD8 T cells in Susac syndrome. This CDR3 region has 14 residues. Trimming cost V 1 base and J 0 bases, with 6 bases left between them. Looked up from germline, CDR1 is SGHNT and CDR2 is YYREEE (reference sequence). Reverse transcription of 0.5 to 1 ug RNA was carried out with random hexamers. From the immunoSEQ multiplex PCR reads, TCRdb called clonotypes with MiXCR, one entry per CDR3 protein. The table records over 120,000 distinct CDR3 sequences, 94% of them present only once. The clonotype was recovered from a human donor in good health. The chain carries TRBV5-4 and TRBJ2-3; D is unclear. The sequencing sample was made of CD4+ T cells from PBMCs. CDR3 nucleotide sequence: TGTGCCAGCAGCTTGCGGAAAAGCACAGATACGCAGTATTTT. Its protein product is CASSLRKSTDTQYF.